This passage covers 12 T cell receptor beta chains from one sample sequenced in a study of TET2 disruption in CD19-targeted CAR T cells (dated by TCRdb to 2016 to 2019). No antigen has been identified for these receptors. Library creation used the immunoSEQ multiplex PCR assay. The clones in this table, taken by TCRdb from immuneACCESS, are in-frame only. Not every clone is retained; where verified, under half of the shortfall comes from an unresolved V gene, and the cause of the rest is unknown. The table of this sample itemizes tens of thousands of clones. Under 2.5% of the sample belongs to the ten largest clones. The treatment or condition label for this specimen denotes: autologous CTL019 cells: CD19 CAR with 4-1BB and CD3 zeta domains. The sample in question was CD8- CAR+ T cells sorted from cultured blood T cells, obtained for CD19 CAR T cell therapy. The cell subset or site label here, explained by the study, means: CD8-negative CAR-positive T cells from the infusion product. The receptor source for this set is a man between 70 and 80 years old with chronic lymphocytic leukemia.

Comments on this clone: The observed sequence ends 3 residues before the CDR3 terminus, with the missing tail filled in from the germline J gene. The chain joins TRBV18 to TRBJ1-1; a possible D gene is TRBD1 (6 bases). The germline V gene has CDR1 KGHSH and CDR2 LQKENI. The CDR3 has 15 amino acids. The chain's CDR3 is CASSRMTGSTDTAFF. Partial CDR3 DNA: TGTGCCAGCTCACGGATGACAGGTAGCACAGATACG.

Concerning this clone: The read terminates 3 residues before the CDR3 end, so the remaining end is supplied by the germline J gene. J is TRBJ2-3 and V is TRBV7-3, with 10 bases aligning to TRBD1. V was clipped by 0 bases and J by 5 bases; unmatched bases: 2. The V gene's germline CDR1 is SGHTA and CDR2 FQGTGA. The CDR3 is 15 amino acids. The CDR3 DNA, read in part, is TGTGCCAGCAGCTTAACGGGACAGGGGAGAGATACG. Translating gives CASSLTGQGRDT. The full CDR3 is CASSLTGQGRDTQYF.

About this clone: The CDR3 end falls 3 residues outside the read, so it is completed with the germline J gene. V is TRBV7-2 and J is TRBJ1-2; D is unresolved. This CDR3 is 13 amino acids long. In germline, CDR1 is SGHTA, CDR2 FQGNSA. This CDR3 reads CASRYLAIDTYTF. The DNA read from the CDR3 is TGTGCCAGCCGCTATCTTGCGATCGATACC. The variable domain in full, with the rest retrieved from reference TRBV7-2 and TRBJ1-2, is GAGVSQSPSNKVTEKGKDVELRCDPISGHTALYWYRQSLGQGLEFLIYFQGNSAPDKSGLPSDRFSAERTGGSVSTLTIQRTQQEDSAVYLCASRYLAIDTYTFGSGTRLTVV.

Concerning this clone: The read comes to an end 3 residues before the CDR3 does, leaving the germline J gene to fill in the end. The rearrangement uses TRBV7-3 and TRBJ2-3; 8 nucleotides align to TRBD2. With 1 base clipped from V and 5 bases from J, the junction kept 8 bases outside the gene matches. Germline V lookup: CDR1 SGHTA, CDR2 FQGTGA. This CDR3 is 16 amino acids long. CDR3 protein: CASSLIAGSTLDTQYF. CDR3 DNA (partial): TGTGCCAGCAGCTTAATAGCGGGGAGTACTTTAGATACG.

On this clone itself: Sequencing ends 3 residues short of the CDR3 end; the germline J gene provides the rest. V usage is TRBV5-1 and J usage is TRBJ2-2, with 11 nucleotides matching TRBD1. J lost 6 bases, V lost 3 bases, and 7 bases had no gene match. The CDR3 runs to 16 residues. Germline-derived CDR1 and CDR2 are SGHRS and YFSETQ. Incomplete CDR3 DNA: TGCGCCAGCAGCTCTGGACAGGGGGCGCTAGCCGGGGAG. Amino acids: CASSSGQGALAGE. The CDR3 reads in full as CASSSGQGALAGELFF.

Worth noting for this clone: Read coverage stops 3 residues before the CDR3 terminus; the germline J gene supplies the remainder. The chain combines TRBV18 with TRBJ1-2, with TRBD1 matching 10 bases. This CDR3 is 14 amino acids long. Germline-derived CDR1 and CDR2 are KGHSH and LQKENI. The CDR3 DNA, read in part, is TGTGCCAGCGTGGGACAGGGGAGCTCCTACGAC. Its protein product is CASVGQGSSYD. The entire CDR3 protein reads CASVGQGSSYDYTF.

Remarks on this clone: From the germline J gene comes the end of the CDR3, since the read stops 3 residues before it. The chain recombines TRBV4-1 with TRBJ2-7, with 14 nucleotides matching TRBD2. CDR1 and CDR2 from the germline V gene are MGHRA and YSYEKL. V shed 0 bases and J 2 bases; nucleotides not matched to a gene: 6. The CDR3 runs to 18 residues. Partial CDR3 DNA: TGCGCCAGCAGCCAAGATCCCCCGACTAGCGGGGGGGCCTACGAG. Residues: CASSQDPPTSGGAYE. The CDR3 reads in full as CASSQDPPTSGGAYEQYF.

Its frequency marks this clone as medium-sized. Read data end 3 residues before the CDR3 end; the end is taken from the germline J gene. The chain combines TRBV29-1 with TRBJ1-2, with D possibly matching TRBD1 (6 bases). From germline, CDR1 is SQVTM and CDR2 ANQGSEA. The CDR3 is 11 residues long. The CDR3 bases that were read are TGCAGCGTGCGGACAGAACGGGGC. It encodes CSVRTERG. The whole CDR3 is CSVRTERGYTF.

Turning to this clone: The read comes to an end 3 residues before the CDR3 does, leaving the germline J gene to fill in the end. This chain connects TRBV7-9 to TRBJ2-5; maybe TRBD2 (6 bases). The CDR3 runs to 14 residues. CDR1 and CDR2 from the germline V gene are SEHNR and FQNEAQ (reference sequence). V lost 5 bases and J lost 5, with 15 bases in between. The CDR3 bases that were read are TGTGCCAGCAGCGTTAGGGCCAGCGGGGAGACC. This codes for CASSVRASGET. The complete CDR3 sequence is CASSVRASGETQYF.

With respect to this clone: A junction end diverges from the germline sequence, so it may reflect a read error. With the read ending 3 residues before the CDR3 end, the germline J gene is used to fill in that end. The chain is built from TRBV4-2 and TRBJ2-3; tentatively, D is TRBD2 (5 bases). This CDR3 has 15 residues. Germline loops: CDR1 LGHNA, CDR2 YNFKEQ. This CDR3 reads CTSSQELDSSNTQYF. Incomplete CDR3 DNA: TGTACCAGCAGCCAAGAATTGGACTCCTCAAATACG.

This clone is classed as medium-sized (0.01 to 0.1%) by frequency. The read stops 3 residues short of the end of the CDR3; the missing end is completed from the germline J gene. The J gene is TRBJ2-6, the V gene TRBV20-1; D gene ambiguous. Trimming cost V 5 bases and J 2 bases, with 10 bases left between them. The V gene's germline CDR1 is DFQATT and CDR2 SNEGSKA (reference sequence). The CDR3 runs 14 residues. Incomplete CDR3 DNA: TGCAGTGCTCCCCCAGCGACTGGGGCCAACGTC. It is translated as CSAPPATGANV. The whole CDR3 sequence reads CSAPPATGANVLTF.

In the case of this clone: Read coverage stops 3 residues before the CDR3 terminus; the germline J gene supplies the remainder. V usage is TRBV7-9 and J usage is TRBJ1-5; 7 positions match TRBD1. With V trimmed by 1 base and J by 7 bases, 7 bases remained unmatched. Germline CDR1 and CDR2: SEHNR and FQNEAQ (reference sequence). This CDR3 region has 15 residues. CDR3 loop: CASSLGRQGHQPQHF. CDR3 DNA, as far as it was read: TGTGCCAGCAGCTTAGGAAGACAGGGCCACCAGCCC.